This TCR beta chain was found in a study of cytomegalovirus exposure and HLA in healthy donors. General observations from the study: A later analysis linked a missense DCLRE1C variant to TCR beta V- and J-gene trimming. Across donors, most TCRs were seen rarely, yet some public ones were widespread.

As concerns this clone: As yet, its antigen is unknown.

In the PCR, 60 Vbeta and 13 Jbeta primers were used. Generated by immunoSEQ multiplex PCR, the TCRdb table keeps only in-frame clones and is missing some. The sample has 95,000 to 150,000 clones, 80% seen once; the top ten hold around 2.2%. Specimen: PBMCs. This TCR came from a man between 25 and 39 years old in good health and CMV-seronegative.

Written as DNA, the CDR3 is TGCGCCAGCAGCCCGGGGACAGGGGGCTTCGAGCAGTACTTC. Translating gives CASSPGTGGFEQYF. This rearrangement joins TRBV4-3 to TRBJ2-7, with 12 bases aligning to TRBD1. V gave up 4 bases and J gave up 6 bases; unmatched junction bases: 4. CDR1 LGHNA and CDR2 YSLEER come from the germline V gene. This CDR3 is 14 amino acids long.